Presented here are 4 T cell receptor beta chains from one specimen sequenced in a study of T cells in Graves' hyperthyroidism and ophthalmopathy. Amplified TCR beta CDR3 regions derived from RNA transcripts. The study used the HTBI primer set for a first-round RT-PCR of the TCR CDR3. Via MiXCR, TCRdb re-called the multiplex PCR reads, giving one row per CDR3 protein. The table lists approximately 430,000 distinct CDR3 sequences, over 12% of them singletons, with less than 15% in the top ten. The sequencing sample was made of blood. The receptors shown here come from a man between 18 and 35 years old with Graves' ophthalmopathy.

V gene TRBV2 combines with J gene TRBJ1-2, with D perhaps matching TRBD1 (6 bases). The CDR3 is 15 residues long. Trimming removed 7 bases from V and 4 bases from J, with 19 bases in between. Germline CDR1 and CDR2: SNHLY and FYNNEI. The CDR3 loop reads CASTPSGASVYGYTF. The DNA for the CDR3 is TGTGCCAGCACCCCGTCGGGGGCCTCTGTCTATGGCTACACCTTC. The variable domain in full, completed from reference TRBV2 and TRBJ1-2, reads EPEVTQTPSHQVTQMGQEVILRCVPISNHLYFYWYRQILGQKVEFLVSFYNNEISEKSEIFDDQFSVERPDGSNFTLKIRSTKLEDSAMYFCASTPSGASVYGYTFGSGTRLTVV.

This clonotype occurred many times. The CDR3 region is CSANGQGGVAETQYF. The CDR3, as DNA: TGCAGTGCCAACGGGCAGGGTGGGGTTGCGGAGACCCAGTACTTC. The gene calls are TRBV20-1 and TRBJ2-5, with D perhaps TRBD1 (5 bases). There are 15 residues in the CDR3. Deletions cut 6 bases from V and 5 bases from J, with 22 bases between. Germline V gives CDR1 DFQATT, CDR2 SNEGSKA (reference sequence).

Many counts were recorded for this clonotype. CDR3 sequence reads: CSAIIQGTNTEAFF. As DNA, the CDR3 is TGCAGTGCTATAATTCAGGGAACTAACACTGAAGCTTTCTTT. The chain couples TRBV20-1 to TRBJ1-1; the D gene is possibly TRBD1 (5 bases). Germline V lookup: CDR1 DFQATT, CDR2 SNEGSKA (reference sequence). V dropped 4 bases and J dropped 2 bases, with 14 bases sitting between them. The CDR3 is 14 residues long.

This clonotype was detected ten times or more. The rearrangement joins TRBV5-1 to TRBJ2-1, with 7 bases matching TRBD2. J lost 8 bases, V lost 1 base, and 9 bases had no gene match. The CDR3 length is 15 residues. Germline lookup yields CDR1 SGHRS and CDR2 YFSETQ. CDR3: CASSLSGRNLYEQFF. CDR3 sequence (DNA): TGCGCCAGCAGCTTGTCCGGGAGGAATTTATATGAGCAGTTCTTC.